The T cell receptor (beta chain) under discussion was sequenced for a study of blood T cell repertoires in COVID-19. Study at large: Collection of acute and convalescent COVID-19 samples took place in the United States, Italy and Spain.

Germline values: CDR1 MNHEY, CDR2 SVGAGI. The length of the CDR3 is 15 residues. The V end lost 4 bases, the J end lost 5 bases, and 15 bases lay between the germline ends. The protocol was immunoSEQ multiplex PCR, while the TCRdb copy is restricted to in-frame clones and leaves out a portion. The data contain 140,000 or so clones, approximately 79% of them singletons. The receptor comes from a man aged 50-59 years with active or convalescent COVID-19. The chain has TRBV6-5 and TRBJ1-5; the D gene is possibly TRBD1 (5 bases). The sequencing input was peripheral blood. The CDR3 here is CASSSGTAVDQPQHF. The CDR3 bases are TGTGCCAGCAGTTCCGGGACTGCGGTGGATCAGCCCCAGCATTTT.